These 6 T cell receptor beta chains were all obtained from the same sample, sequenced in a study of beta chain features in type 1 diabetes. For these receptors, no antigen is known. Study-wide points: Among all four CD4+ subsets, Type 1 diabetes patients had TCRB CDR3s that were moderately but significantly shorter.

Reverse transcribing all isolated RNA meant expressed TCRB transcripts were sequenced. Generated by immunoSEQ multiplex PCR, the TCRdb table keeps only in-frame clones and is missing some. The repertoire holds hundreds of thousands of clones, with around an eighth as singletons. Material for sequencing was naive CD4+ T cells from blood. These TCRs come from a man aged 18 to 29 with type 1 diabetes.

The sample holds a few counts of this clone. Additional DNA sequences in this sample encode the identical CDR3. The rearrangement uses TRBV7-9 and TRBJ2-1, with 12 bases aligning to TRBD2. V shed 1 base, J shed 5 bases, and the junction held 0 bases outside the gene matches. Germline lookup yields CDR1 SEHNR and CDR2 FQNEAQ (reference sequence). This CDR3 has 15 amino acids. For the CDR3, the DNA is TGTGCCAGCAGCTTAGGGACTAGCGGGAACAATGAGCAGTTCTTC. Translated: CASSLGTSGNNEQFF.

The genes are TRBV30 and TRBJ1-1; weak D call: TRBD1 (6 bases). V was clipped by 1 base and J by 0 bases, with 12 bases between them. Germline values: CDR1 GTSNPN, CDR2 SVGIG (reference sequence). CDR3 length equals 15 residues. CDR3 sequence reads: CAWSALDRMNTEAFF. The CDR3 region has the DNA TGTGCCTGGAGTGCCCTGGACAGAATGAACACTGAAGCTTTCTTT. Supplemented by reference TRBV30 and TRBJ1-1, the full variable domain reads SQTIHQWPATLVQPVGSPLSLECTVEGTSNPNLYWYRQAAGRGLQLLFYSVGIGQISSEVPQNLSASRPQDRQFILSSKKLLLSDSGFYLCAWSALDRMNTEAFFGQGTRLTVV.

The J gene is TRBJ1-4, the V gene TRBV20-1; D is unresolved. In germline, CDR1 is DFQATT, CDR2 SNEGSKA (reference sequence). The CDR3 spans 10 residues. V was shortened by 6 bases and J by 6 bases, with 5 bases between the two germline ends. In DNA form, the CDR3 reads TGCAGTGCCAATCATGAAAAACTGTTTTTT. Protein: CSANHEKLFF.

This clone appeared a few times. CDR3 bases: TGTGCCAGCAGCGTAGGGTTAGGGACGGACACTGAAGCTTTCTTT. Translation gives CASSVGLGTDTEAFF. This rearrangement joins TRBV9 to TRBJ1-1, with D tentatively TRBD1 (5 bases). V lost 0 bases to trimming and J lost 3 bases, with 12 bases between them. The CDR3 is 15 residues long. CDR1 and CDR2 (germline): SGDLS, YYNGEE.

This clone was found a few times. The chain employs TRBV10-3 and TRBJ1-1; 7 nucleotides match TRBD1. V was pared by 0 bases and J by 0 bases, with 1 base of the junction left unmatched. Germline V gives CDR1 ENHRY, CDR2 SYGVKD. The CDR3 is 15 residues long. The CDR3 is CAISESTGLNTEAFF. In DNA, the CDR3 is TGTGCCATCAGTGAGTCGACAGGGTTGAACACTGAAGCTTTCTTT.

In its sample, this clone was seen a few times. This chain joins TRBV10-3 and TRBJ2-4, with 8 nucleotides matching TRBD2. With 6 bases clipped from V and 1 base from J, the junction kept 8 bases outside the gene matches. The V gene's germline CDR1 is ENHRY and CDR2 SYGVKD. The CDR3 loop spans 16 amino acids. This CDR3 is CAISDGRENAKNIQYF. The DNA for the CDR3 is TGTGCCATCAGCGACGGGAGGGAGAATGCCAAAAACATTCAGTACTTC.